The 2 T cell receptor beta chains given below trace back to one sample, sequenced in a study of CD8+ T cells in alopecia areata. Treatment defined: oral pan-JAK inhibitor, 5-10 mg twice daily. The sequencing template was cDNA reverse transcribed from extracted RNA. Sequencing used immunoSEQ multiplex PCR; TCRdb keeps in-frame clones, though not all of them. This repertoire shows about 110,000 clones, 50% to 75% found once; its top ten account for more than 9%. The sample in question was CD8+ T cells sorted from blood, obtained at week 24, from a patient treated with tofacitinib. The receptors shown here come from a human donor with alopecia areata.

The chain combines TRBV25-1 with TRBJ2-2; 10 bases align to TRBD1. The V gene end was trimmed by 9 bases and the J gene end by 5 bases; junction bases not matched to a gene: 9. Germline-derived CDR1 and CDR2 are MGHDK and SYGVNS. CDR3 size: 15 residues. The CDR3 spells CASLDGTGVTGELFF. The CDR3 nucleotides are TGTGCCAGTCTCGACGGGACAGGGGTAACCGGGGAGCTGTTTTTT.

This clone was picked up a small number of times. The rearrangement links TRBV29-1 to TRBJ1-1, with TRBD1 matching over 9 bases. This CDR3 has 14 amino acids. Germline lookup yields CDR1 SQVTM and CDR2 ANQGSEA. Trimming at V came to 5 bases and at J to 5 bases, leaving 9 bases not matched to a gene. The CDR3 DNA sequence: TGCAGCGTTTCTGGGCACAGGGGGCGGACTGAAGCTTTCTTT. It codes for CSVSGHRGRTEAFF.